The 27 T cell receptor beta chains in this list originate from one sample, sequenced in a study of T cell repertoires in cytomegalovirus infection. Antigens for these TCRs are unknown. One entry per CDR3 protein results from TCRdb running MiXCR on the reads. There are 35,000 to 55,000 distinct CDR3 sequences in the sample; approximately 22% occur only once, and around a sixth lies in the top ten. Sequenced: PBMCs, sequenced either directly or after in vitro stimulation (not recorded which). The receptors derive from a human donor in good health (CMV status not recorded). Some clones in this sample may be carry-over from other donors' samples.

The table lists this clonotype with many counts. The chain couples TRBV7-2 to TRBJ1-2; possible D gene TRBD1, 5 bases. V was trimmed by 7 bases and J by 0 bases, leaving 9 bases between them. The CDR3 is made up of 13 amino acids. Germline CDR1 is SGHTA and CDR2 is FQGNSA. The CDR3 nucleotides are TGTGCCAGCACCCGGGGGGCTAACTATGGCTACACCTTC. It encodes CASTRGANYGYTF.

This clonotype has only a few counts. The J gene is TRBJ2-1, the V gene TRBV3-1; 13 bases are shared with TRBD2. V dropped 1 base and J dropped 8; count of bases not matched to a gene: 2. This CDR3 has 15 amino acids. CDR1 and CDR2 (germline): LGHDT, YNNKEL (reference sequence). The chain's CDR3 is CASSQGTSGRDEQFF. The CDR3, as DNA: TGTGCCAGCAGCCAAGGGACTAGCGGGAGAGATGAGCAGTTCTTC.

This clonotype was observed a few times. V gene TRBV7-2 combines with J gene TRBJ2-5; 7 bases line up with TRBD1. The V gene end was trimmed by 0 bases and the J gene end by 4 bases; junction bases not matched to a gene: 5. There are 15 residues in the CDR3. Germline loops: CDR1 SGHTA, CDR2 FQGNSA. DNA of the CDR3: TGTGCCAGCAGCTTAGCACCGGGACAGACAGAGACCCAGTACTTC. Translated, it gives CASSLAPGQTETQYF. Based on the CDR3 plus reference TRBV7-2 and TRBJ2-5, the full variable domain is GAGVSQSPSNKVTEKGKDVELRCDPISGHTALYWYRQSLGQGLEFLIYFQGNSAPDKSGLPSDRFSAERTGGSVSTLTIQRTQQEDSAVYLCASSLAPGQTETQYFGPGTRLLVL.

This clonotype showed up many times. The V call is TRBV2, the J call TRBJ1-6; D is ambiguous. Germline CDR1 reads SNHLY; CDR2 reads FYNNEI. V dropped 4 bases and J dropped 0 bases, with 7 bases sitting between them. This CDR3 is 15 amino acids long. Here the CDR3 reads CASSVESSYNSPLHF. CDR3 coding DNA: TGTGCCAGCAGTGTGGAAAGCTCCTATAATTCACCCCTCCACTTT.

With respect to this clonotype: One end of the junction varies from germline; a read error may be responsible. This chain links TRBV15 with TRBJ2-7; the match to TRBD2 covers 9 bases. The CDR3 consists of 15 residues. The germline gives CDR1 LNHNV, CDR2 YYDKDF (reference sequence). CDR3 in amino acids: CATSGEREAPYEQYF. Written as DNA, the CDR3 is TGTGCCACCAGCGGAGAGCGGGAGGCCCCCTACGAGCAGTACTTC.

This chain connects TRBV7-9 to TRBJ2-5; the D gene could be TRBD1 or TRBD2 (5 bases each). This CDR3 comprises 14 residues. Germline V gives CDR1 SEHNR, CDR2 FQNEAQ (reference sequence). The germline V and J ends were trimmed by 5 bases and 5 bases, with 15 bases remaining between them. CDR3 sequence (DNA): TGTGCCAGCAGCCGAGGGTGGGGGTCCGAGACCCAGTACTTC. This translates into CASSRGWGSETQYF.

This clonotype has a handful of counts. V gene TRBV6-1 combines with J gene TRBJ2-7, with D perhaps matching TRBD1 or TRBD2 (5 bases each). Germline lookup yields CDR1 MNHNS and CDR2 SASEGT. The length of the CDR3 is 19 residues. Trimming cost V 0 bases and J 7 bases, with 28 bases left between them. DNA of the CDR3: TGTGCCAGCAGTGAAGCCCGTTCCGCCGGCAGGATGGGACCCGGAGAGCAGTACTTC. Its translation is CASSEARSAGRMGPGEQYF.

J is TRBJ2-1 and V is TRBV2; D possibly corresponds to TRBD2 (7 bases). The germline V gene encodes CDR1 SNHLY and CDR2 FYNNEI. Trimming removed 6 bases from V and 8 bases from J, with 11 bases in between. The CDR3 is 12 residues long. CDR3 nucleotides: TGTGCCAGCAGCCAAGGGGGGGATGAGCAGTTCTTC. Its protein product is CASSQGGDEQFF. Full variable domain (rest looked up from reference TRBV2 and TRBJ2-1): EPEVTQTPSHQVTQMGQEVILRCVPISNHLYFYWYRQILGQKVEFLVSFYNNEISEKSEIFDDQFSVERPDGSNFTLKIRSTKLEDSAMYFCASSQGGDEQFFGPGTRLTVL.

This clonotype was observed a handful of times. J is TRBJ2-3 and V is TRBV10-3, with D possibly being TRBD2 (7 bases). The CDR3 loop spans 16 amino acids. Trimming took off 3 bases at V and 2 bases at J, with 15 bases between the two ends. Germline V CDR1 and CDR2: ENHRY, SYGVKD. CDR3 sequence (DNA): TGTGCCATCAGTGACTGGGGGGCGGGGGACACAGATACGCAGTATTTT. Translating it yields CAISDWGAGDTDTQYF.

The chain combines TRBV5-1 with TRBJ1-2; TRBD1 matches at 7 bases. The CDR3 length is 15 residues. Germline CDR1 and CDR2: SGHRS and YFSETQ. V lost 1 base, J lost 4 bases, and 7 bases stayed unmatched. The CDR3 DNA is TGCGCCAGCAGCTTGAACCCGACAGGGACCTATGGCTACACCTTC. Its protein is CASSLNPTGTYGYTF. The complete variable domain, with remaining parts taken from reference TRBV5-1 and TRBJ1-2, reads KAGVTQTPRYLIKTRGQQVTLSCSPISGHRSVSWYQQTPGQGLQFLFEYFSETQRNKGNFPGRFSGRQFSNSRSEMNVSTLELGDSALYLCASSLNPTGTYGYTFGSGTRLTVV.

The genes are TRBV20-1 and TRBJ2-5, with a tentative D call TRBD2 (7 bases). The CDR3 contains 14 residues. V dropped 6 bases and J dropped 1 base, with 15 bases sitting between them. Germline CDR1 and CDR2: DFQATT and SNEGSKA (reference sequence). CDR3 amino acids: CSARRGGSQETQYF. In DNA, the CDR3 is TGCAGTGCCAGGAGGGGGGGAAGCCAAGAGACCCAGTACTTC.

Points on this clonotype: A much larger clone sits a single nucleotide away, making a read error possible. The chain is built from TRBV19 and TRBJ1-1, with D perhaps matching TRBD1 (5 bases). Germline V gene sequence: CDR1 LNHDA, CDR2 SQIVND (reference sequence). The CDR3 runs to 13 residues. The CDR3 here is CASSKGPITEACF. Here the CDR3 DNA reads TGTGCCAGTAGTAAGGGACCGATCACTGAAGCTTGCTTT.

This clonotype was detected ten times or more. The chain is built from TRBV2 and TRBJ2-1, with D hard to call. The germline V gene has CDR1 SNHLY and CDR2 FYNNEI. The ends were cut back, 3 bases at V and 0 bases at J, with 0 bases in the middle. The CDR3 extends over 12 amino acids. CDR3 loop: CASSDSYNEQFF. The DNA of the CDR3 is TGTGCCAGCAGTGACTCCTACAATGAGCAGTTCTTC.

The chain recombines TRBV12-3 or TRBV12-4 with TRBJ1-1, with D uncertain. This CDR3 contains 17 residues. The V end lost 1 base, the J end lost 5 bases, and 20 bases lay between the germline ends. The chain's CDR3 is CASSLVWAGGVGTEAFF. DNA for the CDR3: TGTGCCAGCAGTTTAGTCTGGGCAGGTGGGGTCGGGACTGAAGCTTTCTTT.

This clonotype was observed at least ten times. This chain connects TRBV6-2 or TRBV6-3 to TRBJ2-2; D uncertain. Germline-derived CDR1 and CDR2 are MNHEY and SVGEGT. The V gene lost 4 bases and the J gene lost 4 bases, with 16 bases spanning the gap. The CDR3 extends over 16 amino acids. The DNA for the CDR3 is TGTGCCAGCAGTTTCGACCACGGCTGGGGCACCGGGGAGCTGTTTTTT. Amino acids: CASSFDHGWGTGELFF.

This clonotype was observed once. CDR3 region: CASSLTGGLASNEQFF. CDR3 DNA: TGTGCCAGCAGCTTGACGGGGGGACTTGCTTCCAATGAGCAGTTCTTC. This chain uses TRBV5-4 with TRBJ2-1; 7 bases match TRBD2. Unmatched junction bases numbered 10, after V lost 1 base and J lost 6 bases. Germline CDR1 SGHNT, CDR2 YYREEE (reference sequence). The CDR3 has 16 amino acids.

A few counts support this clonotype. The CDR3 protein is CASSIDRASEKLFF. In nucleotides, the CDR3 is TGCGCCAGCAGCATAGACAGGGCATCCGAAAAACTGTTTTTT. The chain combines TRBV5-1 with TRBJ1-4; 7 bases are a match to TRBD1. Germline V gene data show CDR1 as SGHRS and CDR2 as YFSETQ. Trimming removed 4 bases from V and 8 bases from J; junction bases left unmatched: 8. CDR3 length equals 14 residues.

The chain is built from TRBV12-3 or TRBV12-4 and TRBJ1-1; D is unresolved. The V end lost 1 base, the J end lost 11 bases, and 8 bases lay between the germline ends. The CDR3 is 11 residues long. The CDR3 region has the DNA TGTGCCAGCAGTTTAGGGGGTGGCGCTTTCTTT. This encodes CASSLGGGAFF.

The V gene is TRBV18, the J gene TRBJ2-3; D is unclear. Deletions cut 3 bases from V and 4 bases from J, with 11 bases between. Germline loops: CDR1 KGHSH, CDR2 LQKENI. The CDR3 runs 14 residues. Written as DNA, the CDR3 is TGTGCCAGCTCACCCACGTCTAGTGCAGATACGCAGTATTTT. Its translation is CASSPTSSADTQYF.

This clonotype showed up many times. This chain uses TRBV5-4 with TRBJ1-2, with TRBD1 matching over 8 bases. CDR1 is SGHNT, CDR2 YYREEE, per germline (reference sequence). Trimming removed 1 base from V and 6 bases from J; junction bases left unmatched: 2. The CDR3 runs to 13 residues. CDR3 bases: TGTGCCAGCAGCTTGTGGACAGGGAATGGCTACACCTTC. Protein: CASSLWTGNGYTF.

The chain uses TRBV27 and TRBJ2-1, with a weak D call TRBD1 (5 bases). Germline V gives CDR1 MNHEY, CDR2 SMNVEV (reference sequence). This CDR3 region has 15 residues. The V end lost 5 bases, the J end lost 0 bases, and 11 bases lay between the germline ends. The CDR3 bases are TGTGCCAGCAGTACGGACACCCTCTCCTACAATGAGCAGTTCTTC. Its protein is CASSTDTLSYNEQFF.

This clonotype has only a few counts. The chain combines TRBV7-9 with TRBJ2-3, with a possible D match to TRBD1 (5 bases). CDR3 length: 14 amino acids. CDR1 SEHNR and CDR2 FQNEAQ come from the germline V gene (reference sequence). Trimming pared 6 bases from V and 2 bases from J, leaving 12 bases between. CDR3 DNA: TGTGCCAGCAGACAGGATCTTAACACAGATACGCAGTATTTT. It yields the protein CASRQDLNTDTQYF. Full variable domain (remainder filled in from reference TRBV7-9 and TRBJ2-3): DTGVSQNPRHKITKRGQNVTFRCDPISEHNRLYWYRQTLGQGPEFLTYFQNEAQLEKSRLLSDRFSAERPKGSFSTLEIQRTEQGDSAMYLCASRQDLNTDTQYFGPGTRLTVL.

In this sample, this clonotype turned up many times. This sequence joins TRBV28 and TRBJ2-7; D is perhaps TRBD2 (5 bases). V dropped 10 bases and J dropped 5 bases, with 9 bases sitting between them. This CDR3 comprises 10 residues. Germline-derived CDR1 and CDR2 are MDHEN and SYDVKM. DNA for the CDR3: TGTGCCACCGGGGTGGACGAGCAGTACTTC. Its translation: CATGVDEQYF.

In this sample, this clonotype turned up many times. The chain recombines TRBV20-1 with TRBJ2-1, with 10 bases fitting TRBD2. V dropped 0 bases and J dropped 6; count of bases not matched to a gene: 5. The CDR3 length is 15 residues. Germline CDR1 and CDR2: DFQATT and SNEGSKA (reference sequence). The chain's CDR3 is CSAREEGTSVNEQFF. DNA for the CDR3: TGCAGTGCTAGAGAGGAGGGGACTAGCGTCAATGAGCAGTTCTTC.

This clonotype was seen ten or more times. The V gene is TRBV7-2, the J gene TRBJ2-2; D gene unclear. V dropped 5 bases and J dropped 6 bases, with 16 bases sitting between them. The CDR3 has 15 amino acids. Germline V gene sequence: CDR1 SGHTA, CDR2 FQGNSA. The CDR3 nucleotides read TGTGCCAGCAGCCCCCTCCCGGGTTTATCCGGGGAGCTGTTTTTT. Translating it yields CASSPLPGLSGELFF. Complete variable domain (other parts from reference TRBV7-2 and TRBJ2-2): GAGVSQSPSNKVTEKGKDVELRCDPISGHTALYWYRQSLGQGLEFLIYFQGNSAPDKSGLPSDRFSAERTGGSVSTLTIQRTQQEDSAVYLCASSPLPGLSGELFFGEGSRLTVL.

The J gene is TRBJ2-1, the V gene TRBV28, with D hard to call. CDR1 is MDHEN and CDR2 is SYDVKM in the germline V gene. V was shortened by 3 bases and J by 4 bases, with 16 bases between the two germline ends. The CDR3 consists of 16 residues. As DNA, the CDR3 is TGTGCCAGCAGTTTGAATGGACGTAGAACGTACAATGAGCAGTTCTTC. Protein product: CASSLNGRRTYNEQFF.

The chain couples TRBV12-3 or TRBV12-4 to TRBJ2-7; 7 bases are shared with TRBD2. The CDR3 totals 13 residues. The J segment lost 3 bases and the V segment lost 4 bases, leaving 3 bases of the junction unmatched. The CDR3 is CASSSGGDYEQYF. Here the CDR3 DNA reads TGTGCCAGCAGTTCGGGGGGAGACTACGAGCAGTACTTC.